A single sample is the source of the 18 T cell receptor beta chains below, sequenced in a study of blood T cell repertoires in COVID-19. The data were produced by immunoSEQ multiplex PCR, yet TCRdb's version contains in-frame clones alone and is incomplete. The sample shows roughly 260,000 clones, 83% of them seen only once. The specimen sequenced was PBMCs or T cells enriched from blood (not recorded which). The receptors here all came from a woman aged 40 to 55 who had been exposed to COVID-19.

This clone is medium-sized (0.01 to 0.1%) in the sample. V and J are TRBV28 and TRBJ2-7; no firm D call. The V gene's germline CDR1 is MDHEN and CDR2 SYDVKM. The CDR3 has 14 residues. V lost 6 bases to trimming and J lost 0 bases, with 12 bases between them. The CDR3 sequence is CASSPRLISYEQYF. The CDR3 coding sequence is TGTGCCAGCAGCCCCCGACTGATCTCCTACGAGCAGTACTTC.

The J gene is TRBJ1-4, the V gene TRBV5-1, with TRBD1 matching over 7 bases. The CDR3 runs to 14 residues. V shed 4 bases and J 7 bases; nucleotides not matched to a gene: 7. Germline V gene lookup returns CDR1 SGHRS and CDR2 YFSETQ. The DNA of the CDR3 is TGCGCCAGCAGCCCTAACAGGGGTGGTGAAAAACTGTTTTTT. Amino acids: CASSPNRGGEKLFF.

This clone came up a few times. The genes are TRBV19 and TRBJ1-5; 10 nucleotides align to TRBD1. This CDR3 contains 11 residues. The junction had 4 bases not matched to a gene; V was cut back by 5 bases and J by 15 bases. CDR1 and CDR2 from the germline V gene are LNHDA and SQIVND (reference sequence). The CDR3 sequence: CASSGTGAPHF. The CDR3 coding sequence is TGTGCCAGTAGTGGGACAGGGGCTCCGCATTTT.

This clone was detected only a few times. V gene TRBV7-9 combines with J gene TRBJ2-1; TRBD1 aligns across 11 bases. J gave up 6 bases and V 6 bases, and 7 bases lay outside the gene matches. The germline CDR1 and CDR2 sequences are SEHNR and FQNEAQ (reference sequence). CDR3 length: 15 amino acids. The CDR3: CASSPAGTGGNEQFF. The CDR3 DNA sequence: TGTGCCAGCAGTCCTGCCGGGACAGGGGGCAATGAGCAGTTCTTC.

The gene calls are TRBV9 and TRBJ2-3; a weak D match, TRBD2 (5 bases). Germline-derived CDR1 and CDR2 are SGDLS and YYNGEE. V shed 3 bases and J shed 2 bases, with 19 bases lying between them. There are 17 residues in the CDR3. CDR3 sequence (DNA): TGTGCCAGCAGCGGAGGACTTTCTCTGGGAGACACAGATACGCAGTATTTT. Amino acid sequence: CASSGGLSLGDTDTQYF. The entire variable domain, with the rest obtained from reference TRBV9 and TRBJ2-3, is as follows: DSGVTQTPKHLITATGQRVTLRCSPRSGDLSVYWYQQSLDQGLQFLIQYYNGEERAKGNILERFSAQQFPDLHSELNLSSLELGDSALYFCASSGGLSLGDTDTQYFGPGTRLTVL.

This chain joins TRBV11-2 and TRBJ2-1, with TRBD2 matching 11 bases. This CDR3 has 17 amino acids. In germline, CDR1 is SGHAT, CDR2 FQNNGV. The ends lost 5 bases at V and 7 bases at J; junction bases unmatched: 13. CDR3 residues: CASSPDLAGGHRNEQFF. The CDR3 coding sequence is TGTGCCAGCAGCCCCGACTTAGCGGGGGGGCATCGGAATGAGCAGTTCTTC.

The table lists this clone with a count of one. The CDR3 DNA is TGTGCCACCTTTTTCCCCGGGACAGGGGTTAAGGACTACACCTTC. Protein sequence: CATFFPGTGVKDYTF. V and J are TRBV24-1 and TRBJ1-2, with 10 bases matching TRBD1. The CDR3 spans 15 residues. Germline assignment: CDR1 KGHDR and CDR2 SFDVKD. Trimming at V came to 9 bases and at J to 10 bases, leaving 16 bases not matched to a gene.

This chain links TRBV10-3 with TRBJ1-5; 9 bases match TRBD1. The CDR3 runs 15 residues. Germline CDR1 is ENHRY and CDR2 is SYGVKD. Unmatched junction bases numbered 5, after V lost 6 bases and J lost 2 bases. CDR3: CAIRSDRGGNQPQHF. CDR3 coding DNA: TGTGCCATCAGGTCGGACAGGGGAGGCAATCAGCCCCAGCATTTT.

The gene calls are TRBV4-2 and TRBJ1-2; 7 nucleotides align to TRBD1. V was clipped by 1 base and J by 5 bases; unmatched bases: 10. This CDR3 has 16 residues. Germline CDR1 and CDR2: LGHNA and YNFKEQ. This CDR3 is CASSQALTGEWYGYTF. Here the CDR3 DNA reads TGTGCCAGCAGCCAAGCTCTAACAGGGGAGTGGTATGGCTACACCTTC.

The chain carries TRBV6-5 and TRBJ1-1, with 7 bases matching TRBD1. The V gene end was trimmed by 7 bases and the J gene end by 8 bases; junction bases not matched to a gene: 13. CDR1 is MNHEY, CDR2 SVGAGI, per germline. The CDR3 contains 14 residues. The CDR3 region has the DNA TGTGCCAGCATCCCCTCGACAGGGATTTTCGAAGCTTTCTTT. It encodes CASIPSTGIFEAFF.

The chain couples TRBV3-1 (or the pseudogene TRBV3-2) to TRBJ1-2; possible D gene TRBD1, 6 bases. The germline V gene has CDR1 LGHDT and CDR2 YNNKEL (reference sequence). This CDR3 is 14 amino acids long. Trimming cost V 4 bases and J 4 bases, with 13 bases left between them. The chain's CDR3 is CASSPQGWAYGYTF. The CDR3, as DNA: TGTGCCAGCAGCCCCCAGGGGTGGGCCTATGGCTACACCTTC.

This clone was recorded only once. V usage is TRBV19 and J usage is TRBJ1-3; TRBD1 matches 9 bases. V trimming: 5 bases; J trimming: 2 bases; junction bases outside the gene matches: 10. Germline assignment: CDR1 LNHDA and CDR2 SQIVND (reference sequence). The CDR3 has 17 residues. The chain's CDR3 is CASSPDWDRVTGNTIYF. Written as DNA, the CDR3 is TGTGCCAGTAGTCCCGATTGGGACAGGGTAACTGGAAACACCATATATTTT. Variable domain in full (rest from reference TRBV19 and TRBJ1-3): DGGITQSPKYLFRKEGQNVTLSCEQNLNHDAMYWYRQDPGQGLRLIYYSQIVNDFQKGDIAEGYSVSREKKESFPLTVTSAQKNPTAFYLCASSPDWDRVTGNTIYFGEGSWLTVV.

In this sample, this clone turned up once. The V gene is TRBV18, the J gene TRBJ2-7; 11 bases are a match to TRBD1. Germline CDR1 reads KGHSH; CDR2 reads LQKENI. CDR3 length equals 14 residues. Trimming at V came to 3 bases and at J to 2 bases, leaving 0 bases not matched to a gene. CDR3 region: CASSPGQGAYEQYF. CDR3 DNA sequence: TGTGCCAGCTCACCGGGACAGGGGGCCTACGAGCAGTACTTC.

J is TRBJ1-1 and V is TRBV2; 9 nucleotides align to TRBD1. The CDR3 is 14 amino acids. Germline CDR1 and CDR2: SNHLY and FYNNEI. V shed 6 bases and J 7 bases; nucleotides not matched to a gene: 9. CDR3 bases: TGTGCCAGCAGGACGGGACAGGGTCGGAATGAAGCTTTCTTT. Protein product: CASRTGQGRNEAFF.

In this sample, this clone turned up a few times. The chain carries TRBV10-3 and TRBJ1-1; 7 nucleotides match TRBD1. With 0 bases clipped from V and 4 bases from J, the junction kept 11 bases outside the gene matches. Germline V gene lookup returns CDR1 ENHRY and CDR2 SYGVKD. The CDR3 is 17 amino acids. This CDR3 reads CAISESMRGGRVTEAFF. The DNA of the CDR3 is TGTGCCATCAGTGAGTCTATGAGAGGGGGCCGGGTCACTGAAGCTTTCTTT.

This clone was counted a few times. The chain joins TRBV27 to TRBJ1-3; 8 bases map to TRBD1. The CDR3 is made up of 15 amino acids. Germline V gene data show CDR1 as MNHEY and CDR2 as SMNVEV (reference sequence). With V trimmed by 5 bases and J by 3 bases, 6 bases remained unmatched. The DNA for the CDR3 is TGTGCCAGCAGTGCCCTGACAGGGGTTGGAAACACCATATATTTT. It is translated as CASSALTGVGNTIYF.

This clone was seen only once. The chain has TRBV10-3 and TRBJ2-7; 10 bases are a match to TRBD2. With 4 bases clipped from V and 0 bases from J, the junction kept 6 bases outside the gene matches. The CDR3 has 16 residues. CDR1 and CDR2 from the germline V gene are ENHRY and SYGVKD. The CDR3 nucleotides are TGTGCCATCAGTGGGGGACTAGCGTATAACTCCTACGAGCAGTACTTC. The encoded protein is CAISGGLAYNSYEQYF.

The J gene is TRBJ1-2, the V gene TRBV7-9; tentatively, D is TRBD1 (6 bases). Germline assignment: CDR1 SEHNR and CDR2 FQNEAQ (reference sequence). CDR3 length equals 16 residues. Trimming stripped 5 bases from V and 5 bases from J, with 21 bases between. The CDR3 protein is CASSLVTGMESYGYTF. CDR3 nucleotides: TGTGCCAGCAGCCTTGTTACAGGGATGGAATCGTATGGCTACACCTTC.